This T cell receptor beta chain was sequenced for a study of breast tumors, draining lymph nodes, adjacent tissues. TCRdb used MiXCR to reprocess the multiplex PCR reads, holding one entry per CDR3 protein. Among 50,000 to 65,000 distinct CDR3 sequences listed, over 40% were seen once. This clonotype was seen at least ten times. The sample was breast tumor tissue. This TCR was sampled from a female donor with breast cancer. Some clones in this sample may be carry-over from other donors' samples.

The DNA of the CDR3 is TGTGCCAGCAGCTTAGCGTACAGGGACTATGGCTACACCTTC. It is translated as CASSLAYRDYGYTF. The rearrangement uses TRBV7-9 and TRBJ1-2; a possible D gene is TRBD1 (6 bases). The CDR3 has 14 residues. The germline CDR1 and CDR2 sequences are SEHNR and FQNEAQ (reference sequence). Trimming cost V 0 bases and J 3 bases, with 8 bases left between them.